The clone carrying this T cell receptor (beta chain) showed up just a few times. The antigen remains undetermined. The data belong to a study of cytomegalovirus exposure and HLA in healthy donors. On the study more broadly: Around 80 million unique TCRs from HLA-typed donors were held in an early data release.

Study observations and caveats: Most subjects had HLA-A and HLA-B alleles reportedly predicted accurately by TCR beta sequences. Cytomegalovirus-associated status was assigned to 164 TCR beta chains. Indistinguishable V segments such as TRBV6-2 and TRBV6-3 were excluded.

This CDR3 region has 16 residues. Trimming removed 4 bases at V and 4 bases at J, with 20 bases between. CDR1 and CDR2 (germline): SGDLS, YYNGEE. It was with 60 Vbeta and 13 Jbeta primers that the PCR ran. Profiling relied on immunoSEQ multiplex PCR, and the TCRdb table lists in-frame clones only, not all of them. The table shows roughly 200,000 clones, with 77% occurring only once. Sequencing used PBMCs. This sequence joins TRBV9 and TRBJ2-5, with D possibly TRBD1 on 6 matching bases. The TCR originated in a woman in her fifties or sixties in good health and CMV-seropositive. CDR3 nucleotide sequence: TGTGCCAGCAGCCCTGTCCTTAGGGGGTCCCGAGAGACCCAGTACTTC. As protein: CASSPVLRGSRETQYF.